This T cell receptor (beta chain) appears in the sequencing data of a study of T cell repertoires in cytomegalovirus infection. Study details: Public signatures in TCR beta pointed to CMV infection and matching HLA type. Regarding the study as a whole: There were carriers of CMV plus the relevant HLA, and cumulative public TCR beta family frequency identified them. Within the response measured ex vivo, HLA-C-restricted CMV-specific TCR beta clonotypes were dominant.

This clonotype was observed a handful of times. The antigen is undetermined. The CDR3 is 16 amino acids. Germline V CDR1 and CDR2: MNHEY, SVGEGT. Unmatched junction bases numbered 8, after V lost 6 bases and J lost 0 bases. TCRdb reprocessed the reads with MiXCR, giving one entry per CDR3 protein. The data hold 510,000 or so distinct CDR3 sequences, with approximately 26% observed a single time. The chain employs TRBV6-2 or TRBV6-3 and TRBJ2-1, with TRBD2 identical over 7 bases. This receptor was obtained from a human donor in good health (CMV status not recorded). Some clones in this sample may be carry-over from other donors' samples. The sequenced sample was PBMCs. DNA for the CDR3: TGTGCCAGCAGGATTCGAGCGGGGCGCTCCTACAATGAGCAGTTCTTC. The encoded protein is CASRIRAGRSYNEQFF.